These T cell receptor beta chains were read from a single sample in a study of cytomegalovirus exposure and HLA in healthy donors. TCRdb's table, derived via immunoSEQ multiplex PCR, lists solely in-frame clones and lacks some. Seen here are approximately 250,000 clones, 78% observed once, and the top ten hold under 0.6%. Specimen: PBMCs. These receptors originate from a boy aged 5-17 years in good health and CMV-seronegative. CDR3s include the opening cysteine and the closing phenylalanine or tryptophan. The D gene is left open where the match is weak. Rows may omit the clone size; those that give it use once, few, many or a size class.

TRBV7-6,TRBD2,TRBJ2-7,NA,TGTGCCAGCAGCTTTACCCAGCGGGAGGGTTCCGAGCAGTACTTC,CASSFTQREGSEQYF
TRBV29-1,NA,TRBJ2-1,once,TGCAGCGTTGACCCAGCGGGTGGGCAGTTCTTC,CSVDPAGGQFF
TRBV7-9,NA,TRBJ1-2,NA,TGTGCCAGCAGTCCTCCGGGTGGGAACTATGGCTACACCTTC,CASSPPGGNYGYTF
TRBV10-2,NA,TRBJ2-7,NA,TGCGCCAGCAGCGGGGGGCCCTACGAGCAGTACTTC,CASSGGPYEQYF
TRBV10-1,NA,TRBJ1-1,once,TGCGCCACCCGGGACAACCTGAACACTGAAGCTTTCTTT,CATRDNLNTEAFF
TRBV5-1,NA,TRBJ1-1,NA,TGCGCCAGCCGTCGCCGGGCTCAAAGAGGGCTGGGCACTGAAGCTTTCTTT,CASRRRAQRGLGTEAFF
TRBV18,NA,TRBJ1-1,few,TGTGCCAGCTCACCAGACCGTGGAGGGAACACTGAAACTTTCTTT,CASSPDRGGNTETFF
TRBV7-2,NA,TRBJ1-6,NA,TGTGCCAGCAGCGTCCTCAATTCACCCCTCCACTTT,CASSVLNSPLHF
TRBV5-1,TRBD1,TRBJ2-1,NA,TGCGCCAGCAGCTGGACAGGGGAAGCCAATGAGCAGTTCTTC,CASSWTGEANEQFF
TRBV7-9,TRBD1,TRBJ1-2,once,TGTGCCAGCAGCCGGGACAGGAGTATAAACTATGGCTACACCTTC,CASSRDRSINYGYTF
TRBV11-3,NA,TRBJ2-3,NA,TGTGCCAGCAGCCCCGGGACAGATACGCAGTATTTT,CASSPGTDTQYF
TRBV11-2,TRBD2,TRBJ2-7,few,TGTGCCAGCAGTATACTAGCGGAGGGGGCGGGGGGGGAGCAGTACTTC,CASSILAEGAGGEQYF
TRBV6-5,TRBD1,TRBJ2-3,few,TGTGCCAGCAGTTCAGACAGGGACCTTCGCACAGATACGCAGTATTTT,CASSSDRDLRTDTQYF
TRBV7-6,NA,TRBJ1-5,NA,TGTGCCAGCAGTTTATTCGGCGGTAATAGCAATCAGCCCCAGCATTTT,CASSLFGGNSNQPQHF
TRBV29-1,NA,TRBJ1-2,NA,TGCAGCGTGGGGGGGACACATCGCACCTTC,CSVGGTHRTF
TRBV27,NA,TRBJ1-1,NA,TGTGCCACCATGAACAGGGAGTTAGCTTTCTTT,CATMNRELAFF
TRBV10-3,TRBD1,TRBJ2-7,NA,TGTGCCATCAGAAAGCAGGGGGCCGCCTTGGACTACGAGCAGTACTTC,CAIRKQGAALDYEQYF
TRBV5-4,TRBD1,TRBJ1-4,NA,TGTGCCAGCAGCAGCAACACAGGGGGCTTAGAAAAACTGTTTTTT,CASSSNTGGLEKLFF
TRBV30,NA,TRBJ1-1,NA,TGTGCCTGGGGTGAGGGGCGACTCACTGAAGCTTTCTTT,CAWGEGRLTEAFF
TRBV19,TRBD1,TRBJ2-5,NA,TGTGCCAGTAGTCGGGACAGGAGTTACCAAGAGACCCAGTACTTC,CASSRDRSYQETQYF
TRBV30,NA,TRBJ2-1,NA,TGTGCCTGGAGATCTGACGGGGTGGGTGAGCAGTTCTTC,CAWRSDGVGEQFF
TRBV28,NA,TRBJ2-7,NA,TGTGCCAGCAGCCCTTTAGACACCACCTACGAGCAGTACTTC,CASSPLDTTYEQYF